This T cell receptor (beta chain) was found in a study of blood T cell repertoires in COVID-19. Background on the study: In each case, the material was cDNA or gDNA derived from T cells, B-cell-depleted T cells, or PBMCs.

TCRdb's table, derived via immunoSEQ multiplex PCR, lists solely in-frame clones and lacks some. The table shows about 140,000 clones, with over 80% occurring only once. Trimming took 7 bases from V and 3 from J, leaving 5 bases between them. The CDR3 contains 11 residues. CDR1 and CDR2 (germline): MNHNY, SVGAGI (reference sequence). What was sequenced was peripheral blood. This rearrangement joins TRBV6-6 to TRBJ2-3; D ambiguous. The receptor comes from a woman between 50 and 59 years old with acute or convalescent COVID-19. Here the CDR3 reads CASTNTDTQYF. CDR3 DNA sequence: TGTGCCAGCACCAATACAGATACGCAGTATTTT.